These T cell receptor beta chains were read from a single sample in a study of blood T cells in healthy people across ages. One entry per CDR3 protein results from TCRdb running MiXCR on the 5' RACE reads. The sample holds about 690,000 distinct CDR3 sequences; roughly two fifths are singletons and the top ten take 30%. Sequenced sample: blood. These receptors all stem from a man at least 80 years old in good health. Each CDR3 is given with its conserved first and last residue. A D gene is named only where the DNA matches it firmly. Where a row states a size, it is once, few, many or the class of an expanded clone; other rows omit it.

TRBJ2-5 TRBV12-3/TRBV12-4 few TRBD1 15 CASLWTGQGVREQYF TGTGCCAGCCTTTGGACGGGACAGGGGGTTCGTGAGCAGTACTTC
TRBJ2-5 TRBV9 - - 12 CASSVGVNEQYF TGTGCCAGCAGCGTAGGTGTCAATGAGCAGTACTTC
TRBJ2-7 TRBV7-2 - - 14 CASSVGTLAYEQYF TGTGCCAGCAGCGTCGGGACTTTGGCCTACGAGCAGTACTTC
TRBJ2-3 TRBV27 few - 15 CASSSYRELADTQYF TGTGCCAGCAGTTCCTACAGGGAGTTGGCAGATACGCAGTATTTT
TRBJ2-1 TRBV7-3 - - 13 CASSLSSYDEQFF TGTGCCAGCAGCTTATCTTCCTACGATGAGCAGTTCTTC
TRBJ2-7 TRBV12-3/TRBV12-4 - TRBD1 13 CASSWDSKYEQYF TGTGCCAGCAGCTGGGACAGTAAATACGAGCAGTACTTC
TRBJ2-3 TRBV5-1 many - 14 CASSLAGNTDTQYF TGCGCCAGCAGCTTGGCCGGGAACACAGATACGCAGTATTTT
TRBJ2-5 TRBV6-4 - TRBD2 16 CASSWTSGTGGKTQYF TGTGCCAGCAGTTGGACTAGCGGAACGGGCGGGAAGACCCAGTACTTC
TRBJ2-7 TRBV20-1 few TRBD1 16 CSARAAQGASQYEQYF TGCAGTGCTAGAGCGGCGCAGGGGGCCTCGCAATACGAGCAGTACTTC
TRBJ2-5 TRBV7-3 - - 13 CASSQRLGNEQYF TGTGCCAGCAGCCAGCGTCTGGGCAATGAGCAGTACTTC
TRBJ2-1 TRBV20-1 - TRBD1 13 CSAIRGSGNEQFF TGCAGTGCTATCAGGGGGTCTGGAAATGAGCAGTTCTTC
TRBJ2-7 TRBV28 few - 13 CASINLNAYEQYF TGTGCCAGCATTAATCTGAATGCCTACGAGCAGTACTTC
TRBJ2-1 TRBV20-1 once TRBD2 15 CSASGQTSGYNEQFF TGCAGTGCTAGTGGTCAGACTAGCGGGTACAATGAGCAGTTCTTC
TRBJ2-5 TRBV6-2/TRBV6-3 - TRBD1 16 CASSLVRDRAYNEQYF TGTGCCAGCAGTCTGGTCCGGGACAGAGCCTACAATGAGCAGTACTTC
TRBJ2-5 TRBV10-3 few - 13 CAIRARFQETQYF TGTGCCATTAGGGCCCGGTTTCAAGAGACCCAGTACTTC
TRBJ2-3 TRBV5-1 - TRBD1 16 CVSSSTGGEGTDTQYF TGCGTCAGCAGCTCTACAGGGGGCGAGGGCACAGATACGCAGTATTTT
TRBJ2-7 TRBV9 few - 15 CASSVTSRLGYEQYF TGTGCCAGCAGCGTAACCTCACGCCTAGGCTACGAGCAGTACTTC
TRBJ2-5 TRBV7-2 few - 14 CASSPLDRSETQYF TGTGCCAGCAGCCCTCTGGACAGATCAGAGACCCAGTACTTC
TRBJ2-5 TRBV3-1 many - 15 CASSQERGGGETQYF TGTGCCAGCAGCCAAGAAAGGGGGGGAGGAGAGACCCAGTACTTC
TRBJ2-2 TRBV20-1 - TRBD2 15 CSATTSGVNTGELFF TGCAGTGCGACCACTAGCGGGGTGAACACCGGGGAGCTGTTTTTT
TRBJ2-5 TRBV7-9 many - 14 CASSPVSGQETQYF TGTGCCAGCAGCCCCGTAAGCGGCCAAGAGACCCAGTACTTC
TRBJ2-4 TRBV6-5 - - 20 CASSYGSGGVAPLAKNIQYF TGTGCCAGCAGTTACGGTAGTGGCGGGGTGGCTCCGCTAGCCAAAAACATTCAGTACTTC
TRBJ2-1 TRBV20-1 - TRBD2 17 CSASQGPTSGRYNEQFF TGCAGTGCTAGTCAGGGCCCAACGAGCGGGAGGTACAATGAGCAGTTCTTC
TRBJ2-7 TRBV6-6 - TRBD1 14 CASSNRQGHYEQYF TGTGCCAGCAGTAATAGACAGGGGCACTACGAGCAGTACTTC
TRBJ2-7 TRBV7-2 few - 15 CASSSVGGVTYEQYF TGTGCCAGCAGCTCAGTGGGGGGTGTGACCTACGAGCAGTACTTC
TRBJ2-7 TRBV6-1 - TRBD2 22 CASSEDPAWTSGRNHNYNEQYF TGTGCCAGCAGTGAAGACCCCGCTTGGACTAGCGGGAGGAACCACAACTACAATGAGCAGTACTTC
TRBJ1-3 TRBV27 - - 17 CASSLSRQDASGNTIYF TGTGCCAGCAGTTTATCGAGGCAGGATGCCTCTGGAAACACCATATATTTT
TRBJ1-2 TRBV10-3 - - 13 CAISPVKNYGYTF TGTGCCATCAGCCCCGTAAAAAACTATGGCTACACCTTC
TRBJ2-2 TRBV7-2 few - 14 CASTTGRGYGELFF TGTGCCAGCACCACTGGTCGGGGGTACGGGGAGCTGTTTTTT
TRBJ2-7 TRBV7-8 - - 12 CASSHSVREQYF TGTGCCAGCAGCCATTCTGTTCGCGAGCAGTACTTC
TRBJ2-3 TRBV6-2/TRBV6-3 few TRBD2 14 CASSYIGLADTQYF TGTGCCAGCAGTTACATAGGACTAGCGGATACGCAGTATTTT
TRBJ2-7 TRBV30 few - 12 CAWRAGPYEQYF TGTGCCTGGAGGGCAGGACCTTACGAGCAGTACTTC
TRBJ1-5 TRBV28 - TRBD1 17 CASSPTGGYSTHQPQHF TGTGCCAGCAGCCCAACAGGGGGCTATTCGACACATCAGCCCCAGCATTTT
TRBJ2-7 TRBV27 - - 13 CASSSNRVGEQYF TGTGCCAGCAGTTCCAACAGGGTCGGCGAGCAGTACTTC
TRBJ2-4 TRBV4-1 many - 13 CASSQEVAAIQYF TGCGCCAGCAGCCAAGAGGTCGCGGCCATTCAGTACTTC
TRBJ2-1 TRBV27 many - 17 CASSFVPGSRRACEQFF TGTGCCAGCAGTTTCGTACCCGGCTCCCGAAGGGCGTGTGAGCAGTTCTTC
TRBJ2-5 TRBV11-2 - - 12 CASSPEMTGQYF TGTGCCAGCAGCCCCGAGATGACGGGGCAGTACTTC
TRBJ2-5 TRBV5-4 once TRBD2 13 CASIPAGDDEQYF TGTGCCAGCATTCCAGCGGGAGACGATGAGCAGTACTTC
TRBJ2-7 TRBV7-6 - TRBD2 15 CASSSGGGFFYEQYF TGTGCCAGCAGCTCTGGGGGGGGGTTCTTCTACGAGCAGTACTTC
TRBJ2-1 TRBV7-2 - TRBD2 16 CASSLSVPSGGHEQFF TGTGCCAGCAGCTTATCGGTGCCAAGCGGGGGTCATGAGCAGTTCTTC
TRBJ2-4 TRBV28 - - 14 CASSRDKAKNIQYF TGTGCCAGCAGCCGTGACAAGGCCAAAAACATTCAGTACTTC
TRBJ2-1 TRBV21-1 - - 14 CASSKDGANNEQFF TGTGCCAGCAGCAAAGATGGTGCCAACAATGAGCAGTTCTTC
TRBJ2-1 TRBV27 - TRBD1 16 CASSSPGTGWFDEQFF TGTGCCAGCAGTTCCCCCGGGACAGGGTGGTTCGATGAGCAGTTCTTC
TRBJ2-3 TRBV5-1 - TRBD1 16 CASSFPGTGNTDTQYF TGCGCCAGCAGCTTTCCCGGGACAGGGAACACAGATACGCAGTATTTT
TRBJ2-5 TRBV7-2 - TRBD1 16 CASSSQLRDSQETQYF TGTGCCAGCAGCTCCCAACTCCGGGACAGCCAAGAGACCCAGTACTTC
TRBJ2-7 TRBV6-1 - TRBD1 13 CASSGQGLHEQYF TGTGCCAGCAGTGGACAGGGGCTACACGAGCAGTACTTC
TRBJ1-2 TRBV30 - - 12 CAWSVPGGGYTF TGTGCCTGGAGTGTACCTGGGGGTGGCTACACCTTC
TRBJ2-2 TRBV29-1 - - 13 CSVGRRNTGELFF TGCAGCGTTGGTAGACGTAACACCGGGGAGCTGTTTTTT
TRBJ1-5 TRBV29-1 few TRBD1 13 CSVSDRGNQPQHF TGCAGCGTCTCGGACAGGGGTAATCAGCCCCAGCATTTT
TRBJ2-3 TRBV15 - - 17 CATSRRGVAESTDTQYF TGTGCCACCAGCAGGAGAGGGGTAGCGGAGAGCACAGATACGCAGTATTTT
TRBJ1-2 TRBV14 - - 14 CASSQRLEGGGYTF TGTGCCAGCAGCCAGCGCTTGGAGGGTGGTGGCTACACCTTC
TRBJ1-5 TRBV20-1 - TRBD1 15 CSAADRVRFNQPQHF TGCAGTGCTGCGGACAGGGTGAGGTTTAATCAGCCCCAGCATTTT
TRBJ2-3 TRBV19 few - 16 CASSPPRAPGTDTQYF TGTGCCAGTAGTCCCCCACGGGCGCCTGGCACAGATACGCAGTATTTT
TRBJ1-1 TRBV20-1 - - 12 CSVRAANTEAFF TGCAGTGTCAGGGCTGCGAACACTGAAGCTTTCTTT